The rows below give T cell receptor beta chains drawn from one sample of a study of PD-L1 blockade in urothelial cancer. Produced via immunoSEQ multiplex PCR; TCRdb's table is partial and in-frame only. In the table there are 95,000 to 100,000 clones, 80% to 90% of which are singletons. The sample was PBMCs, taken around atezolizumab (anti-PD-L1) treatment. These TCRs come from a man aged 55 to 69 with urothelial cancer. The CDR3 runs from the conserved cysteine through the conserved F or W. D genes are given only for firm matches. Some rows mark clone size as missing; the rest say once, few, many or name a class of expanded clone.

D,J,V,size,CDR3,DNA
.,TRBJ2-1,TRBV6-6,.,CASSYGQGPYNEQFF,TGTGCCAGCAGTTACGGCCAGGGGCCCTACAATGAGCAGTTCTTC
.,TRBJ2-3,TRBV11-1,few,CASSLGPSTDTQYF,TGTGCCAGCAGCTTAGGGCCTAGCACAGATACGCAGTATTTT
TRBD1,TRBJ1-3,TRBV28,.,CATGTGKTGNTIYF,TGTGCCACCGGGACAGGGAAGACAGGAAACACCATATATTTT
TRBD1,TRBJ1-2,TRBV28,once,CASSSGQGVSSGGYTF,TGTGCCAGCAGTTCGGGACAGGGGGTATCGTCGGGTGGCTACACCTTC
TRBD1,TRBJ2-7,TRBV6-1,.,CASNNRGPYEQYF,TGTGCCAGCAATAACAGGGGGCCCTACGAGCAGTACTTC
TRBD1,TRBJ1-1,TRBV7-3,.,CASSLQGGGRVEAFF,TGTGCCAGCAGCTTACAGGGGGGTGGGCGAGTTGAAGCTTTCTTT
.,TRBJ1-2,TRBV6-5,.,CASSPGDDGYTF,TGTGCCAGCAGCCCAGGGGACGATGGCTACACCTTC
TRBD2,TRBJ2-1,TRBV12-5,once,CASGLGFGLAGTYNEQFF,TGTGCTAGTGGTTTGGGTTTTGGACTAGCGGGCACCTACAATGAGCAGTTCTTC
TRBD1,TRBJ1-1,TRBV6-1,.,CASSVAGGGLGTEAFF,TGTGCCAGCAGTGTGGCAGGGGGCGGTTTGGGCACTGAAGCTTTCTTT
TRBD1,TRBJ2-3,TRBV28,.,CASSKDRGDTDTQYF,TGTGCCAGCAGCAAGGACAGGGGCGACACAGATACGCAGTATTTT
.,TRBJ1-5,TRBV7-2,.,CASSLAGRGDQPQHF,TGTGCCAGCAGCTTAGCGGGCAGGGGAGACCAGCCCCAGCATTTT
.,TRBJ2-2,TRBV11-2,.,CASSFVAEGELFF,TGTGCCAGCAGCTTCGTCGCGGAGGGAGAGCTGTTTTTT